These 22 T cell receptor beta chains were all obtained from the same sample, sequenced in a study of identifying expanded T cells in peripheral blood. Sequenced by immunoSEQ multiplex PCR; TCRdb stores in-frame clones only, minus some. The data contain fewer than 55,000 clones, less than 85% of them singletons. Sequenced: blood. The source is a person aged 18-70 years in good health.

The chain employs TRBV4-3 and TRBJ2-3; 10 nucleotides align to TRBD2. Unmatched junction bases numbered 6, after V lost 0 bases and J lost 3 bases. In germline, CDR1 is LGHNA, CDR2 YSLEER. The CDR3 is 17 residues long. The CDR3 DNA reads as TGCGCCAGCAGCCAAGATGTGCTAGCGGGAGTTACAGATACGCAGTATTTT. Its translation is CASSQDVLAGVTDTQYF.

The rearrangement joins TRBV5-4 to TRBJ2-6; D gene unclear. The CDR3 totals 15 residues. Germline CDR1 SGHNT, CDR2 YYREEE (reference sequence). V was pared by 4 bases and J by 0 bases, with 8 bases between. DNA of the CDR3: TGTGCCAGCAGCCAAGAACTCTCTGGGGCCAACGTCCTGACTTTC. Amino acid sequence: CASSQELSGANVLTF.

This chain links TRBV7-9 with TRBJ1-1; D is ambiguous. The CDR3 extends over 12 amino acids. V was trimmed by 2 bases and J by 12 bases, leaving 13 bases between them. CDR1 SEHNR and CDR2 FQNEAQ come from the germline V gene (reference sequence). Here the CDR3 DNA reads TGTGCCAGCAGCTTAACCGGACGTGGAACTTTCTTT. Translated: CASSLTGRGTFF.

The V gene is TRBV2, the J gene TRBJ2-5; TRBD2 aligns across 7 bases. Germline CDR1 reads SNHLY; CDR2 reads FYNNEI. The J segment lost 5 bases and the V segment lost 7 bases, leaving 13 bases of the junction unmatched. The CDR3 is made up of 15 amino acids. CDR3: CASTMGGGGLETQYF. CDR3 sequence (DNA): TGTGCCAGCACTATGGGCGGGGGTGGCCTGGAGACCCAGTACTTC.

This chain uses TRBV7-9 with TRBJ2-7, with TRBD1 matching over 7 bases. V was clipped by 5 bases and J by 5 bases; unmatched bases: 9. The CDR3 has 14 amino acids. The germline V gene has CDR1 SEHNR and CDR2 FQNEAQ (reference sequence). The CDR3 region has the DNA TGTGCCAGCAGCCCGGACAGGATAGGACACGAGCAGTACTTC. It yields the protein CASSPDRIGHEQYF.

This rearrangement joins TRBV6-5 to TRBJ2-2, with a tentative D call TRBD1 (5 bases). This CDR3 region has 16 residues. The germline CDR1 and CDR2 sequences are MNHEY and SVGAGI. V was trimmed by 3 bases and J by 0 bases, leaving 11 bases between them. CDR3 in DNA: TGTGCCAGCAGTTATTGGGGCTTCGCGAACACCGGGGAGCTGTTTTTT. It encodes CASSYWGFANTGELFF.

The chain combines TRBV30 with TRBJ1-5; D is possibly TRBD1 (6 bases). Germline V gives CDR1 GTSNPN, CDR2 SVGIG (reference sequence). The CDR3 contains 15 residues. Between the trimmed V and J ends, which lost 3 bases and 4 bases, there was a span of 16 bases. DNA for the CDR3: TGTGCCTGGAGCCGACAGGTGGTAAGAAATCAGCCCCAGCATTTT. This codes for CAWSRQVVRNQPQHF.

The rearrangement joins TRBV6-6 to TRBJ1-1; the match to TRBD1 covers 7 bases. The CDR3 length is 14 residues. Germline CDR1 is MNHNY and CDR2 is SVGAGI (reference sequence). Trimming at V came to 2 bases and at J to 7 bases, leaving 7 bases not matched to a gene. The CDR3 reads CASSYLDRAGEAFF. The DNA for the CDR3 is TGTGCCAGCAGTTACCTTGACAGGGCCGGTGAAGCTTTCTTT.

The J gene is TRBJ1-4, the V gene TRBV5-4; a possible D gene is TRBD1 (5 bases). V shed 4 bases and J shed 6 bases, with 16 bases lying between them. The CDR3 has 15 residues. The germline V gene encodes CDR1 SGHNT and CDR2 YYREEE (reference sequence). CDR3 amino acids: CASSQGGALYEKLFF. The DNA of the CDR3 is TGTGCCAGCAGCCAAGGAGGGGCCCTTTATGAAAAACTGTTTTTT.

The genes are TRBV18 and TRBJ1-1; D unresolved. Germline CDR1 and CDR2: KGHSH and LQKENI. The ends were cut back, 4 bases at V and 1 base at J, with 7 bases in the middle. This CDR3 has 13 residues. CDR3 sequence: CASSQGANTEAFF. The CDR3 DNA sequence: TGTGCCAGCTCACAGGGAGCGAACACTGAAGCTTTCTTT.

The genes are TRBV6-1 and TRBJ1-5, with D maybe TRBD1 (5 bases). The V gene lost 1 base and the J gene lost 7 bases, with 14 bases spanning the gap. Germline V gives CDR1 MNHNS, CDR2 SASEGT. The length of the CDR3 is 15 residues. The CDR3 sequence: CASSEGDLRAQPQHF. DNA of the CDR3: TGTGCCAGCAGTGAAGGGGACCTAAGGGCCCAGCCCCAGCATTTT.

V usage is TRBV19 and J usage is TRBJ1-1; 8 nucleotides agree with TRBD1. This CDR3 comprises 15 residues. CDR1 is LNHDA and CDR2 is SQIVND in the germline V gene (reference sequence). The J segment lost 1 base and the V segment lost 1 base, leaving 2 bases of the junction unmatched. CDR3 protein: CASSIVGQGNTEAFF. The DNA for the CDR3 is TGTGCCAGTAGTATAGTCGGACAGGGGAACACTGAAGCTTTCTTT.

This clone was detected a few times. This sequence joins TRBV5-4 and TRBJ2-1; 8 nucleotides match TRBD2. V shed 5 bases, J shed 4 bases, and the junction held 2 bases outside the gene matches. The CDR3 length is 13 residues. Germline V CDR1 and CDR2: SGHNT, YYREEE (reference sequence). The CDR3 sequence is CASRSGGYNEQFF. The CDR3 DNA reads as TGTGCCAGCAGATCGGGGGGGTACAATGAGCAGTTCTTC. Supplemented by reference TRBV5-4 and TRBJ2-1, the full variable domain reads ETGVTQSPTHLIKTRGQQVTLRCSSQSGHNTVSWYQQALGQGPQFIFQYYREEENGRGNFPPRFSGLQFPNYSSELNVNALELDDSALYLCASRSGGYNEQFFGPGTRLTVL.

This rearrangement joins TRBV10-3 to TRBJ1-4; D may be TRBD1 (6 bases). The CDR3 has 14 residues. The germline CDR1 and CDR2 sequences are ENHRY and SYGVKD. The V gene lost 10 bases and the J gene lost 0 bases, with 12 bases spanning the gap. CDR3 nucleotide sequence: TGTGCCAGCAGACAGGACGCAACTAATGAAAAACTGTTTTTT. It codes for CASRQDATNEKLFF.

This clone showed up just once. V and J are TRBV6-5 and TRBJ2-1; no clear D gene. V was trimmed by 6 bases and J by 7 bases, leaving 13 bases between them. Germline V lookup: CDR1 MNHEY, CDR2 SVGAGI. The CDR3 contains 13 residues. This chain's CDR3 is CASSLPTKNEQFF. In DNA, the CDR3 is TGTGCCAGCAGCCTACCGACCAAAAATGAGCAGTTCTTC.

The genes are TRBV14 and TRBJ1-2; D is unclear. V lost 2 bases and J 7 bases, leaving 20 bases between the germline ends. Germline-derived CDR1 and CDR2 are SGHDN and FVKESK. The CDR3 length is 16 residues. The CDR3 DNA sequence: TGTGCCAGCAGCCAAACCCCGACTGGCCCCAAATCTGGCTACACCTTC. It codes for CASSQTPTGPKSGYTF. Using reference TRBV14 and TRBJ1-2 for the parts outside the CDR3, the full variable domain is EAGVTQFPSHSVIEKGQTVTLRCDPISGHDNLYWYRRVMGKEIKFLLHFVKESKQDESGMPNNRFLAERTGGTYSTLKVQPAELEDSGVYFCASSQTPTGPKSGYTFGSGTRLTVV.

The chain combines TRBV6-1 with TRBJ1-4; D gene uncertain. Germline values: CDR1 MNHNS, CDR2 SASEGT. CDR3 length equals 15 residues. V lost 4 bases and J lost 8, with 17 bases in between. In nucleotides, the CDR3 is TGTGCCAGCAGTGTCTCTGGGGTCCGGGGAGAAAAACTGTTTTTT. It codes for CASSVSGVRGEKLFF.

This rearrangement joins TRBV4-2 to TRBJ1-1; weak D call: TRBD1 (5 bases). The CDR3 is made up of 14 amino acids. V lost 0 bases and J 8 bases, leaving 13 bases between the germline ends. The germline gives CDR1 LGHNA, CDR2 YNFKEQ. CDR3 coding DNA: TGTGCCAGCAGCCAAGACAGGACGCGGGGGGAAGCTTTCTTT. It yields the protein CASSQDRTRGEAFF.

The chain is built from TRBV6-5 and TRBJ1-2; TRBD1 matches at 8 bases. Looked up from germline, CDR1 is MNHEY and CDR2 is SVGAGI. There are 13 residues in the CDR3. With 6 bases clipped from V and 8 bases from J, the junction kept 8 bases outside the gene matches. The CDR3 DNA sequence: TGTGCCAGCAGATCGACAGGGGTCGGGGGCTACACCTTC. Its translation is CASRSTGVGGYTF.

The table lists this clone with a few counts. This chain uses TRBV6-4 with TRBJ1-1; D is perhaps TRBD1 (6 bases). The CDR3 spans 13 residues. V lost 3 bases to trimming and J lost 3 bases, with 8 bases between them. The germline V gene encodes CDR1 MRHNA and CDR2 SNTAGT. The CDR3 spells CASSEGAHTEAFF. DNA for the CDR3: TGTGCCAGCAGTGAGGGGGCGCACACTGAAGCTTTCTTT.

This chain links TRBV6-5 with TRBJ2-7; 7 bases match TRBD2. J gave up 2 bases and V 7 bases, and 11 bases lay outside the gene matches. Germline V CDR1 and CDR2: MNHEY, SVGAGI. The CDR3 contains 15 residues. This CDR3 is CASTLTSAGPYEQYF. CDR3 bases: TGTGCCAGCACCCTAACTAGCGCCGGTCCCTACGAGCAGTACTTC.

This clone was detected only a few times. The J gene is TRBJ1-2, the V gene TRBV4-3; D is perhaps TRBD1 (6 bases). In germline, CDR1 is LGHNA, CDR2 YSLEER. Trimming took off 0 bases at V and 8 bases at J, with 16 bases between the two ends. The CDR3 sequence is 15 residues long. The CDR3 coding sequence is TGCGCCAGCAGCCAAGATACGGGGGCCGGTACGGGCTACACCTTC. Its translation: CASSQDTGAGTGYTF.